These 12 T cell receptor beta chains were all obtained from the same sample, sequenced in a study of shared clonotypes between healthy human individuals. TCRdb's table, derived via immunoSEQ multiplex PCR, lists solely in-frame clones and lacks some. The sample has 550,000 to 850,000 clones, roughly two thirds seen once. Sequenced material: memory CD4+ T cells sorted from blood. Subset noted: CD45RA-negative fraction. These receptors were taken from a woman aged 25 to 39 in good health.

CDR3 DNA: TGTGCCTGGAGTCCAACCGGGACAGGGTCATCCTGGTTCTTTTTT. Translation gives CAWSPTGTGSSWFFF. The chain carries TRBV30 and TRBJ1-4; TRBD1 agrees at 9 bases. V lost 2 bases to trimming and J lost 17 bases; unmatched junction nucleotides: 18. Germline V gene data show CDR1 as GTSNPN and CDR2 as SVGIG (reference sequence). The CDR3 sequence is 15 residues long.

The chain is built from TRBV28 and TRBJ1-1; D unclear. V lost 11 bases and J 0 bases, leaving 19 bases between the germline ends. In germline, CDR1 is MDHEN, CDR2 SYDVKM. This CDR3 comprises 15 residues. CDR3 DNA sequence: TGTGCCTTGAAACCGCTGCTTTCTATGAACACTGAAGCTTTCTTT. The encoded protein is CALKPLLSMNTEAFF.

This chain uses TRBV18 with TRBJ2-5, with 8 bases lining up with TRBD1. In germline, CDR1 is KGHSH, CDR2 LQKENI. This CDR3 contains 16 residues. With 0 bases clipped from V and 3 bases from J, the junction kept 6 bases outside the gene matches. Written as DNA, the CDR3 is TGTGCCAGCTCACCACCGAGTGCGGGACAGGAAGAGACCCAGTACTTC. The encoded protein is CASSPPSAGQEETQYF.

The chain joins TRBV28 to TRBJ1-2; 8 bases agree with TRBD1. Germline trimming cut 6 bases from V and 3 bases from J; bases unmatched to any gene: 9. Germline V gives CDR1 MDHEN, CDR2 SYDVKM. The CDR3 length is 15 residues. CDR3 in amino acids: CASSEIQGGDYGYTF. The CDR3 DNA reads as TGTGCCAGCAGCGAAATACAGGGGGGGGACTATGGCTACACCTTC.

The V and J genes are TRBV10-3 and TRBJ1-5; 7 nucleotides line up with TRBD1. CDR1 and CDR2 from the germline V gene are ENHRY and SYGVKD. Losses at the gene ends were 6 bases for V and 1 base for J; bases not matched to a gene: 3. This CDR3 is built from 14 residues. The CDR3 nucleotides read TGTGCCATCAGGGGGACAGAAAGCAATCAGCCCCAGCATTTT. Translating gives CAIRGTESNQPQHF.

This clone has just a few counts. The germline gene is not matched at one end of the junction; a read error may be the cause. The chain has TRBV2 and TRBJ2-7, with D hard to call. Germline V lookup: CDR1 SNHLY, CDR2 FYNNEI. This CDR3 is built from 12 residues. The CDR3 loop is CASCEFSYEQYF. CDR3 nucleotide sequence: TGTGCCAGCTGTGAGTTTTCCTACGAGCAGTACTTC.

In its sample, this clone was seen once. The rearrangement uses TRBV6-5 and TRBJ2-7; maybe TRBD1 (6 bases). Trimming removed 6 bases from V and 4 bases from J, with 19 bases in between. The CDR3 runs to 15 residues. CDR1 MNHEY and CDR2 SVGAGI come from the germline V gene. The CDR3 coding sequence is TGTGCCAGCAGGGACCGACAGGAGAACGGGTACGAGCAGTACTTC. The encoded protein is CASRDRQENGYEQYF.

This chain joins TRBV11-2 and TRBJ2-7; D gene unclear. V was pared by 1 base and J by 0 bases, with 7 bases between. This CDR3 region has 14 residues. Germline V gene lookup returns CDR1 SGHAT and CDR2 FQNNGV. CDR3: CASSLVGNSYEQYF. The CDR3 nucleotides are TGTGCCAGCAGCTTAGTAGGGAACTCCTACGAGCAGTACTTC.

The chain couples TRBV7-6 to TRBJ2-7; tentative D call: TRBD2 (6 bases). Per the germline V gene, CDR1 is SGHVS and CDR2 is FNYEAQ. Trimming removed 5 bases from V and 2 bases from J, with 10 bases in between. The CDR3 spans 13 residues. The DNA for the CDR3 is TGTGCCAGCAGCCCCGGGGGAACCTACGAGCAGTACTTC. Translation: CASSPGGTYEQYF.

Comments on this clone: Being one base from a much bigger clone, this may be a read error. This sequence joins TRBV11-3 and TRBJ2-7, with a weak D call TRBD1 (5 bases). V was clipped by 3 bases and J by 3 bases, with 9 bases between them. The CDR3 is 13 residues long. Germline V gene data show CDR1 as SGHNT and CDR2 as YENEEA. CDR3 sequence: CASSLAGNYEQYF. In DNA form, the CDR3 reads TGTGCCAGCAGCTTGGCAGGGAACTACGAGCAGTACTTC.

The genes are TRBV6-5 and TRBJ2-5; 10 positions agree with TRBD2. The CDR3 spans 14 residues. Germline values: CDR1 MNHEY, CDR2 SVGAGI. V shed 2 bases and J 9 bases; nucleotides not matched to a gene: 6. The CDR3: CASSYAGLASPQYF. Written as DNA, the CDR3 is TGTGCCAGCAGTTACGCGGGACTAGCGTCCCCCCAGTACTTC.

This clone occurred a few times. The DNA for the CDR3 is TGTGCCAGCAGCTTAGAAGCGGGAGGGCCCGGGGAGCTGTTTTTT. Its protein is CASSLEAGGPGELFF. The chain recombines TRBV7-9 with TRBJ2-2; TRBD2 matches at 10 bases. The CDR3 totals 15 residues. Germline-derived CDR1 and CDR2 are SEHNR and FQNEAQ (reference sequence). V lost 1 base to trimming and J lost 6 bases; unmatched junction nucleotides: 2.